This T cell receptor beta chain was recovered during a study of shared clonotypes between healthy human individuals. Notes on the study in general: Rarefaction analysis demonstrated incomplete sorted-subset sequencing notwithstanding large depth. Only blood was sampled; tissue repertoires likely differ.

The V and J ends lost 6 bases and 5 bases, in that order; junction bases with no gene match: 5. This CDR3 is 15 amino acids long. Germline lookup yields CDR1 SNHLY and CDR2 FYNNEI. As for this clone: Its antigen remains unknown.

Each subset's genomic DNA was split evenly across several immunoSEQ plates. As originally analysed: Because ImmunoSEQ provided only junction sequences with no quality scores, the filtering differed. TCRdb keeps only in-frame clones here, not all; method: immunoSEQ multiplex PCR. V and J calls and clone size are given by that table; D and trimming were obtained from the DNA. The sample records millions of clones, more than 80% being singletons. This chain uses TRBV2 with TRBJ1-5; 12 bases align to TRBD1. This receptor was obtained from a man aged 18 to 35 in good health. Some clones in this sample may be carry-over from other donors' samples. The sequenced sample consisted of naive CD4+ T cells from PBMCs. As to subset: CD45RA+ positively selected. CDR3 sequence reads: CASSLGTGGHQPQHF. In DNA form, the CDR3 reads TGTGCCAGCAGCCTTGGGACAGGGGGCCATCAGCCCCAGCATTTT.